This passage covers 29 T cell receptor beta chains from one sample sequenced in a study of T cells in Graves' hyperthyroidism and ophthalmopathy (dated by TCRdb to the late 2010s). The method was multiplex PCR. The sequencer listed for this sample is Illumina HiSeq 2000. TCR beta CDR3 regions were amplified from RNA transcripts. For the first round of RT-PCR on the TCR CDR3, the HTBI primer set was used together with the Qiagen OneStep RT-PCR kit. TCRdb reworked the public reads: Q25 trimming with fastp, MiXCR clone assembly, productive beta chains retained. Merged by CDR3 protein, the rows form single entries marked with the most common genes and DNA. This sample comprises about 840,000 distinct CDR3 sequences, roughly 40% of them detected only once. The top ten clones comprise about 8.9% of the sample. Sequenced material: blood. The origin of the receptors is a man aged 18-30 years with Graves' hyperthyroidism.

This chain links TRBV5-1 with TRBJ1-1; D remains unclear. V was trimmed by 4 bases and J by 1 base, leaving 14 bases between them. CDR3 length: 15 amino acids. The germline CDR1 and CDR2 sequences are SGHRS and YFSETQ. The CDR3 is CASSTLELGNTEAFF. The CDR3 DNA is TGCGCCAGCAGCACCCTGGAGTTAGGGAACACTGAAGCTTTCTTT.

The chain couples TRBV29-1 to TRBJ2-7; D call uncertain. Per germline, CDR1 SQVTM and CDR2 ANQGSEA. The CDR3 consists of 13 residues. Trimming stripped 5 bases from V and 7 bases from J, with 18 bases between. CDR3 loop: CSVLVSERNEQYF. Here the CDR3 DNA reads TGCAGCGTTCTGGTGAGCGAACGGAATGAGCAGTACTTC.

This chain joins TRBV7-2 and TRBJ1-3, with D possibly being TRBD1 (5 bases). The germline gives CDR1 SGHTA, CDR2 FQGNSA. V dropped 0 bases and J dropped 0 bases, with 15 bases sitting between them. CDR3 length: 18 amino acids. In DNA, the CDR3 is TGTGCCAGCAGCTTAGCCCCCGGGGGGTCAAGCTCTGGAAACACCATATATTTT. It codes for CASSLAPGGSSSGNTIYF.

A single count supports this clonotype. A much larger clone differs by one base, so this may be a read error. This chain joins TRBV7-7 and TRBJ2-2, with TRBD1 identical over 7 bases. The CDR3 runs to 15 residues. CDR1 is SSHAT, CDR2 FNYEAQ, per germline (reference sequence). As DNA, the CDR3 is TGTGCTAGCAGCTTAGTTACAGGGGACAACGGGGAGCTGTTTTTT. Its protein is CASSLVTGDNGELFF.

V usage is TRBV12-3 or TRBV12-4 and J usage is TRBJ1-2; D is unclear. This CDR3 is built from 13 residues. V shed 5 bases and J shed 0 bases, with 7 bases lying between them. CDR3 DNA: TGTGCCAGCAGTGCGACAACTAACTATGGCTACACCTTC. Encoded protein: CASSATTNYGYTF.

This clonotype was seen a handful of times. The chain carries TRBV7-2 and TRBJ2-5, with 7 bases fitting TRBD1. The CDR3 has 14 amino acids. V was clipped by 4 bases and J by 7 bases; unmatched bases: 9. Germline V CDR1 and CDR2: SGHTA, FQGNSA. The CDR3 nucleotides are TGTGCCAGCAGCTCAGACAGGGTAGGGGGGACCCAGTACTTC. Its translation: CASSSDRVGGTQYF.

The chain has TRBV5-4 and TRBJ1-2; perhaps TRBD1 as D (6 bases). From germline, CDR1 is SGHNT and CDR2 YYREEE (reference sequence). The CDR3 runs 15 residues. V lost 0 bases to trimming and J lost 2 bases, with 11 bases between them. CDR3 bases: TGTGCCAGCAGCTTGGGGAGGGGGGGGAACTATGGCTACACCTTC. This encodes CASSLGRGGNYGYTF.

Notes on this clonotype: This may be a read error: a much more frequent sequence differs by one nucleotide. The genes are TRBV20-1 and TRBJ1-1; D not certain. The germline CDR1 and CDR2 sequences are DFQATT and SNEGSKA (reference sequence). This CDR3 comprises 13 residues. Here the CDR3 reads CSARQPGVGEASF. CDR3 sequence (DNA): TGCAGTGCTAGACAGCCAGGCGTTGGCGAAGCTTCCTTT.

This CDR3 reads CASSLGAGLEKLFF. The CDR3 region has the DNA TGTGCCAGCAGCCTAGGGGCAGGGCTCGAAAAACTGTTTTTT. The chain recombines TRBV7-2 with TRBJ1-4; D is possibly TRBD1 (5 bases). With 5 bases removed from V and 8 bases from J, the gap between germline ends came to 15 bases. The germline CDR1 and CDR2 sequences are SGHTA and FQGNSA. CDR3 length equals 14 residues.

This clonotype appeared many times. This chain uses TRBV29-1 with TRBJ1-4; tentatively, D is TRBD1 (5 bases). The germline CDR1 and CDR2 sequences are SQVTM and ANQGSEA. CDR3 length: 14 residues. V was pared by 2 bases and J by 8 bases, with 15 bases between. CDR3 amino acids: CSVESGQGGEKLFF. CDR3 DNA sequence: TGCAGCGTTGAATCGGGGCAGGGAGGGGAAAAACTGTTTTTT.

The chain has TRBV19 and TRBJ2-2; 8 bases match TRBD2. V shed 6 bases, J shed 4 bases, and the junction held 4 bases outside the gene matches. The CDR3 has 14 amino acids. CDR1 and CDR2 (germline): LNHDA, SQIVND (reference sequence). This CDR3 is CASRGLEATGELFF. The CDR3 DNA sequence: TGTGCCAGTAGGGGACTAGAGGCCACCGGGGAGCTGTTTTTT.

V is TRBV14 and J is TRBJ1-5; D ambiguous. CDR1 is SGHDN, CDR2 FVKESK, per germline. Trimming removed 1 base from V and 7 bases from J, with 14 bases in between. The CDR3 contains 15 residues. The CDR3 region has the DNA TGTGCCAGCAGCCAAGCCTCGGAAGGAGGACAGCCCCAGCATTTT. Translated: CASSQASEGGQPQHF.

The chain couples TRBV6-1 to TRBJ1-6, with TRBD1 as a possible D gene (5 bases). V gave up 8 bases and J gave up 7 bases, with 15 bases separating them. CDR1 is MNHNS, CDR2 SASEGT, per germline. This CDR3 is built from 14 residues. The DNA for the CDR3 is TGTGCCAGCGGCCCGGGACCTTCGAATTCACCCCTCCACTTT. Translation: CASGPGPSNSPLHF.

The chain links TRBV12-3 or TRBV12-4 to TRBJ1-1; 7 bases line up with TRBD1. The CDR3 is 15 amino acids. Trimming took 4 bases from V and 1 from J; bases not matched to a gene: 6. The CDR3 nucleotides read TGTGCCAGCAGTTACTGGACAGGACCGAACACTGAAGCTTTCTTT. Residues: CASSYWTGPNTEAFF.

The chain is built from TRBV6-5 and TRBJ2-7; D remains unclear. The germline V and J ends were trimmed by 4 bases and 0 bases, with 4 bases remaining between them. Germline lookup yields CDR1 MNHEY and CDR2 SVGAGI. The CDR3 totals 12 residues. The CDR3 coding sequence is TGTGCCAGCAGTTGGAACTCCTACGAGCAGTACTTC. Translated: CASSWNSYEQYF.

The chain has TRBV19 and TRBJ2-7; the D gene is possibly TRBD1 (5 bases). With 6 bases removed from V and 2 bases from J, the gap between germline ends came to 14 bases. Looked up from germline, CDR1 is LNHDA and CDR2 is SQIVND (reference sequence). The CDR3 runs 14 residues. The DNA of the CDR3 is TGTGCCAGTAGCCCGGACAAGGGCACCTACGAGCAGTACTTC. Translating it yields CASSPDKGTYEQYF.

As for this clonotype: This clone may be a read error of a much larger clone one base away. V gene TRBV7-9 combines with J gene TRBJ1-4; unclear D gene. Germline V gene sequence: CDR1 SEHNR, CDR2 FQNEAQ (reference sequence). CDR3 length equals 13 residues. The V end lost 3 bases, the J end lost 7 bases, and 9 bases lay between the germline ends. As DNA, the CDR3 is TGTGCCAGCAGCTTCGGGTATAGTGAAAAACTGTTTTTT. Translation: CASSFGYSEKLFF. The variable domain in full, completed from reference TRBV7-9 and TRBJ1-4, reads DTGVSQNPRHKITKRGQNVTFRCDPISEHNRLYWYRQTLGQGPEFLTYFQNEAQLEKSRLLSDRFSAERPKGSFSTLEIQRTEQGDSAMYLCASSFGYSEKLFFGSGTQLSVL.

This rearrangement joins TRBV5-6 to TRBJ2-7; 9 bases are a match to TRBD2. The junction had 18 bases not matched to a gene; V was cut back by 4 bases and J by 1 base. The CDR3 runs to 19 residues. CDR1 is SGHDT and CDR2 is YYEEEE in the germline V gene. CDR3 bases: TGTGCCAGCAGCATCTGGACCCCTTCAGGCGGGAGGGCGTCCTACGAGCAGTACTTC. Translating gives CASSIWTPSGGRASYEQYF.

The chain couples TRBV2 to TRBJ2-7, with 8 bases identical to TRBD1. This CDR3 region has 13 residues. The junction had 3 bases not matched to a gene; V was cut back by 6 bases and J by 2 bases. Germline assignment: CDR1 SNHLY and CDR2 FYNNEI. The CDR3 region has the DNA TGTGCCAGCAGGAAACAGGGGGCCTACGAGCAGTACTTC. Translating gives CASRKQGAYEQYF.

The chain carries TRBV20-1 and TRBJ2-5; 7 positions agree with TRBD2. This CDR3 is built from 14 residues. The V segment lost 5 bases and the J segment 0 bases; nucleotides outside the gene matches: 6. Germline V gene data show CDR1 as DFQATT and CDR2 as SNEGSKA (reference sequence). The DNA of the CDR3 is TGCAGTGCTTGGGAGGGGACCAACCAAGAGACCCAGTACTTC. Translated, it gives CSAWEGTNQETQYF.

CDR3 in amino acids: CASSQEGGGGNSPLHF. CDR3 nucleotides: TGCGCCAGCAGCCAAGAAGGCGGAGGAGGTAATTCACCCCTCCACTTT. The chain joins TRBV4-3 to TRBJ1-6; D is unresolved. Trimming left V 0 bases short and J 6 bases short, with 12 bases between. Germline V gives CDR1 LGHNA, CDR2 YSLEER. The CDR3 sequence is 16 residues long.

V and J are TRBV20-1 and TRBJ1-6; D call uncertain. Germline assignment: CDR1 DFQATT and CDR2 SNEGSKA (reference sequence). The length of the CDR3 is 15 residues. The V end was cut by 3 bases, the J end by 12 bases, with 21 bases between. In DNA form, the CDR3 reads TGCAGTGCTAGGGAACCCGGGCCCCCAAAGGGACCCCTCCACTTT. Encoded protein: CSAREPGPPKGPLHF.

The chain uses TRBV7-6 and TRBJ2-7; possibly TRBD1 or TRBD2 for D (5 bases each). Trimming pared 4 bases from V and 5 bases from J, leaving 12 bases between. CDR3 length equals 13 residues. Germline V CDR1 and CDR2: SGHVS, FNYEAQ. In nucleotides, the CDR3 is TGTGCCAGCAGCTACTGGGGGACGGACGAGCAGTACTTC. It translates to CASSYWGTDEQYF.

The V gene is TRBV20-1, the J gene TRBJ1-6; 7 bases agree with TRBD1. CDR1 is DFQATT, CDR2 SNEGSKA, per germline (reference sequence). V gave up 8 bases and J gave up 7 bases; unmatched junction bases: 5. The CDR3 runs 12 residues. The CDR3, as DNA: TGCAGTTACGAGGACAGGAATTCACCCCTCCACTTT. Residues: CSYEDRNSPLHF.

The J gene is TRBJ2-7, the V gene TRBV5-4; a possible D gene is TRBD1 (6 bases). Germline CDR1 is SGHNT and CDR2 is YYREEE (reference sequence). The CDR3 is 14 amino acids. V gave up 4 bases and J gave up 5 bases, with 16 bases separating them. The CDR3 is CASSIRGFQDEQYF. The CDR3, as DNA: TGTGCCAGCAGCATCAGGGGATTTCAGGACGAGCAGTACTTC.

This clonotype turned up a few times. The rearrangement uses TRBV12-3 or TRBV12-4 and TRBJ1-1; TRBD1 matches at 7 bases. The CDR3 consists of 15 residues. With V trimmed by 4 bases and J by 0 bases, 5 bases remained unmatched. DNA of the CDR3: TGTGCCAGCAGTTACACCGGGACAGTGAACACTGAAGCTTTCTTT. Translated: CASSYTGTVNTEAFF.

V gene TRBV7-8 combines with J gene TRBJ1-1; no reliable D call. The CDR3 is 13 residues long. V lost 7 bases and J lost 3, with 12 bases in between. Germline-derived CDR1 and CDR2 are SGHVS and FQNEAQ. The CDR3 sequence is CASMRAGHTEAFF. CDR3 DNA: TGTGCCAGCATGAGGGCAGGCCACACTGAAGCTTTCTTT. Variable domain in full (rest from reference TRBV7-8 and TRBJ1-1): GAGVSQSPRYKVAKRGQDVALRCDPISGHVSLFWYQQALGQGPEFLTYFQNEAQLDKSGLPSDRFFAERPEGSVSTLKIQRTQQEDSAVYLCASMRAGHTEAFFGQGTRLTVV.

The CDR3 spells CASSQGAREQYF. The CDR3 nucleotides are TGTGCCAGCAGCCAGGGGGCTCGGGAGCAGTACTTC. J is TRBJ2-7 and V is TRBV6-1, with 8 bases aligning to TRBD1. V lost 6 bases to trimming and J lost 7 bases; unmatched junction nucleotides: 5. The CDR3 contains 12 residues. Germline V gene data show CDR1 as MNHNS and CDR2 as SASEGT.

This clonotype was picked up a small number of times. This chain uses TRBV3-1 with TRBJ1-5; no clear D gene. Germline CDR1 is LGHDT and CDR2 is YNNKEL (reference sequence). Deletions cut 1 base from V and 1 base from J, with 5 bases between. This CDR3 is 14 amino acids long. The CDR3 spells CASSQAQSNQPQHF. The CDR3 coding sequence is TGTGCCAGCAGCCAAGCCCAGAGCAATCAGCCCCAGCATTTT.